The clone carrying this T cell receptor beta chain has just one count. Its antigen is not known. Using immunoSEQ multiplex PCR, the repertoire was profiled, and TCRdb retains in-frame clones only, with some absent. The sample contains some 30,000 clones, around four fifths of which appear only once. This entry is derived from a study of T cells in narcolepsy. On the study more broadly: Healthy controls were enrolled alongside patients with narcolepsy type 1 or type 2.

Germline loops: CDR1 MNHEY, CDR2 SVGAGI. This CDR3 has 13 residues. V dropped 7 bases and J dropped 4 bases, with 13 bases sitting between them. Overall study findings and caveats: Comparing one patient's CSF and blood CD4+ clonotypes highlighted HCRT- and TRIB2-specific autoreactive clonotypes. Reportedly, autoreactive clonotypes were serially detected in patients' blood but not controls'.

The rearrangement links TRBV6-5 to TRBJ1-2; D gene uncertain. The sequence derives from a human donor with narcolepsy. The specimen was CD45RA- memory CD4+ T cells from PBMCs. CDR3 protein: CASTQRGGYGYTF. In nucleotides, the CDR3 is TGTGCCAGCACCCAGCGGGGAGGCTATGGCTACACCTTC.